This TCR beta chain was documented in a study of blood T cell repertoires in COVID-19. Study information: Both acute and convalescent COVID-19 samples were obtained from the United States, Italy and Spain. T cells, B-cell-depleted T cells, or PBMCs supplied cDNA or gDNA.

In the original processing: For nucleated cells, counts were estimated from reference gene primer amplification. The table came from immunoSEQ multiplex PCR; TCRdb's copy has only in-frame clones and leaves some out. D and trimming come from the DNA, and the V and J calls and clone size come from that table. The data show about 220,000 clones, around 85% seen once. CDR3 length: 16 residues. This clone was observed a few times. The chain has TRBV21-1 and TRBJ1-5; TRBD1 was called by the table and not checked on the DNA. TRBV21-1 is noted as a pseudogene. The TCR was taken from a human donor in a cohort sampled during active COVID-19. The sample taken for sequencing was peripheral blood. The CDR3 spells CASSKEGRQGNQPQHF. Here the CDR3 DNA reads TGTGCCAGCAGCAAAGAGGGGCGACAGGGCAATCAGCCCCAGCATTTT.